This TCR beta chain was documented in a study of metastatic and nonmetastatic thyroid tumors. TCRdb reprocessed the PCR reads via MiXCR. The sample holds 35,000 to 40,000 clones, about 26% seen once. Nobody among the patients had been given any treatment before thyroid surgery. In this sample, this clone turned up many times. The source of this sequence is a male donor with papillary thyroid cancer or a benign thyroid nodule (not recorded which). Some clones in this sample may be carry-over from other donors' samples. The sequenced sample was blood.

The CDR3 sequence: CSARDPSGGAHLFSTDTQYF. The CDR3 coding sequence is TGCAGTGCTAGAGATCCGAGCGGGGGGGCCCATTTGTTTAGCACAGATACGCAGTATTTT. This chain links TRBV20-1 with TRBJ2-3, with TRBD2 matching 10 bases. CDR1 is DFQATT and CDR2 is SNEGSKA in the germline V gene (reference sequence). With 0 bases clipped from V and 0 bases from J, the junction kept 15 bases outside the gene matches. This CDR3 region has 20 residues.